The 17 T cell receptor beta chains reported below all come from one sample, sequenced in a study of T cells in Graves' hyperthyroidism and ophthalmopathy. Using RNA transcripts as the source, TCR beta CDR3 regions were amplified. When the TCR CDR3 underwent first-round RT-PCR, the HTBI primer set was used. TCRdb used MiXCR to reprocess the multiplex PCR reads, holding one entry per CDR3 protein. This sample has some 300,000 distinct CDR3 sequences; roughly a fifth occur once, and the top ten carry about 40%. Sequencing was performed on blood. All receptors come from a man aged 50 to 59 with Graves' ophthalmopathy.

This clonotype has only one observation. This sequence joins TRBV12-3 or TRBV12-4 and TRBJ1-1; no firm D call. CDR3 length: 13 amino acids. V was pared by 4 bases and J by 4 bases, with 10 bases between. CDR3 nucleotide sequence: TGTGCCAGCAGTTCAGCGGCGGGCACTGAAGCTTTCTTT. Amino acids: CASSSAAGTEAFF.

There are many counts of this clonotype. The chain recombines TRBV7-3 with TRBJ2-7; perhaps D is TRBD1 or TRBD2 (5 bases each). Trimming removed 2 bases from V and 2 bases from J, with 13 bases in between. The CDR3 contains 15 residues. Germline CDR1 is SGHTA and CDR2 is FQGTGA. The CDR3 region has the DNA TGTGCCAGCAGCTTAGAAATGGGGGAGACCTACGAGCAGTACTTC. Protein sequence: CASSLEMGETYEQYF.

This clonotype was picked up many times. The chain couples TRBV2 to TRBJ2-2; D tentatively fits TRBD1 or TRBD2 (5 bases each). This CDR3 is 15 amino acids long. The V end lost 2 bases, the J end lost 1 base, and 8 bases lay between the germline ends. Looked up from germline, CDR1 is SNHLY and CDR2 is FYNNEI. For the CDR3, the DNA is TGTGCCAGCAGTGAATCGGGGCAGAACACCGGGGAGCTGTTTTTT. Translation gives CASSESGQNTGELFF.

In this sample, this clonotype turned up many times. The V and J genes are TRBV29-1 and TRBJ1-1; D is unclear. The CDR3 spans 11 residues. The V gene's germline CDR1 is SQVTM and CDR2 ANQGSEA. V lost 4 bases, J lost 4 bases, and 7 bases lay in between. The CDR3 reads CSVVPGTEAFF. CDR3 DNA sequence: TGCAGCGTTGTTCCGGGCACTGAAGCTTTCTTT.

This rearrangement joins TRBV20-1 to TRBJ2-1; no reliable D call. The CDR3 spans 13 residues. V lost 5 bases and J lost 0, with 8 bases in between. Germline assignment: CDR1 DFQATT and CDR2 SNEGSKA (reference sequence). The CDR3: CSAPPPSYNEQFF. CDR3 coding DNA: TGCAGTGCTCCACCGCCCTCCTACAATGAGCAGTTCTTC.

The V gene is TRBV27, the J gene TRBJ2-1; 9 bases map to TRBD1. Per germline, CDR1 MNHEY and CDR2 SMNVEV (reference sequence). J lost 8 bases, V lost 6 bases, and 11 bases had no gene match. The CDR3 spans 15 residues. The CDR3 coding sequence is TGTGCCAGCAGCGACCGGGACAGGGCTGGTCATGAGCAGTTCTTC. It is translated as CASSDRDRAGHEQFF.

The rearrangement uses TRBV9 and TRBJ1-2; a possible D gene is TRBD1 (6 bases). V was cut by 4 bases and J by 4 bases, with 14 bases left in between. The germline V gene encodes CDR1 SGDLS and CDR2 YYNGEE. The CDR3 is 14 amino acids. CDR3 sequence reads: CASSLTEGGYGYTF. The CDR3 region has the DNA TGTGCCAGCAGCCTCACCGAGGGGGGCTATGGCTACACCTTC.

This clonotype was counted only a few times. The chain carries TRBV2 and TRBJ2-1; 10 bases fit TRBD2. V was pared by 2 bases and J by 8 bases, with 0 bases of the junction left unmatched. The CDR3 is 13 residues long. CDR1 is SNHLY, CDR2 FYNNEI, per germline. CDR3 nucleotide sequence: TGTGCCAGCAGTGAACTAGCGGGAGATGAGCAGTTCTTC. Residues: CASSELAGDEQFF. Combining the CDR3 with reference TRBV2 and TRBJ2-1 gives the whole variable domain EPEVTQTPSHQVTQMGQEVILRCVPISNHLYFYWYRQILGQKVEFLVSFYNNEISEKSEIFDDQFSVERPDGSNFTLKIRSTKLEDSAMYFCASSELAGDEQFFGPGTRLTVL.

Ten or more counts support this clonotype. The chain carries TRBV11-2 and TRBJ2-7; TRBD2 is a possible D gene (6 bases). The germline CDR1 and CDR2 sequences are SGHAT and FQNNGV. CDR3 length: 12 residues. V was clipped by 5 bases and J by 4 bases, with 9 bases between them. The DNA of the CDR3 is TGTGCCAGCAGCCCCGGGACTTACGAGCAGTACTTC. It is translated as CASSPGTYEQYF.

The rearrangement joins TRBV7-9 to TRBJ2-3; 8 nucleotides align to TRBD2. Germline V gene data show CDR1 as SEHNR and CDR2 as FQNEAQ (reference sequence). The CDR3 spans 18 residues. J lost 5 bases, V lost 5 bases, and 18 bases had no gene match. DNA of the CDR3: TGTGCCAGCAGCCTTAGCCCCCTAGCGGGCGTAACGGGAGATACGCAGTATTTT. Translation gives CASSLSPLAGVTGDTQYF.

This clonotype was counted only a few times. The chain links TRBV20-1 to TRBJ2-2; no clear D. Germline V CDR1 and CDR2: DFQATT, SNEGSKA (reference sequence). Trimming removed 1 base from V and 2 bases from J, with 14 bases in between. This CDR3 has 16 residues. CDR3 region: CSARGRSLANTGELFF. For the CDR3, the DNA is TGCAGTGCTAGAGGTCGCAGCTTGGCTAACACCGGGGAGCTGTTTTTT.

This clonotype was observed a handful of times. The J gene is TRBJ2-1, the V gene TRBV7-2; weak D call: TRBD2 (6 bases). This CDR3 is built from 14 residues. In germline, CDR1 is SGHTA, CDR2 FQGNSA. V shed 2 bases and J shed 7 bases, with 12 bases lying between them. CDR3 loop: CASSLTGLLNEQFF. DNA for the CDR3: TGTGCCAGCAGCTTAACTGGACTATTAAATGAGCAGTTCTTC.

The chain uses TRBV6-1 and TRBJ2-7; 8 bases are a match to TRBD1. The germline V gene has CDR1 MNHNS and CDR2 SASEGT. Losses at the gene ends were 6 bases for V and 0 bases for J; bases not matched to a gene: 4. The CDR3 runs to 14 residues. The CDR3 sequence: CASREDRDSYEQYF. CDR3 in DNA: TGTGCCAGCAGGGAGGACAGGGACTCCTACGAGCAGTACTTC.

V usage is TRBV18 and J usage is TRBJ1-5; a weak D match, TRBD1 (5 bases). The length of the CDR3 is 21 residues. Trimming removed 7 bases from V and 2 bases from J, with 33 bases in between. Germline-derived CDR1 and CDR2 are KGHSH and LQKENI. CDR3 region: CASYEGVTAVIRRAGNQPQHF. The CDR3 nucleotides read TGTGCCAGCTATGAAGGGGTTACGGCTGTGATTAGAAGGGCGGGCAATCAGCCCCAGCATTTT.

The chain combines TRBV20-1 with TRBJ2-5; 12 nucleotides line up with TRBD2. After removal of 2 bases from V and 3 bases from J, the junction contained 4 bases not matched to a gene. CDR3 size: 15 residues. Germline V gene lookup returns CDR1 DFQATT and CDR2 SNEGSKA (reference sequence). The CDR3 bases are TGCAGTGCTAGACTAGCGGGAGGGAAAAAAGAGACCCAGTACTTC. The encoded protein is CSARLAGGKKETQYF.

This clonotype was seen many times. The DNA for the CDR3 is TGCAGTGCTAGAGTGGACAGGGCTAGCTCCTACAATGAGCAGTTCTTC. Protein product: CSARVDRASSYNEQFF. The chain couples TRBV20-1 to TRBJ2-1, with 8 bases fitting TRBD1. CDR3 length: 16 residues. CDR1 is DFQATT, CDR2 SNEGSKA, per germline (reference sequence). The junction had 5 bases not matched to a gene; V was cut back by 1 base and J by 0 bases.

The sample holds a few counts of this clonotype. The chain has TRBV7-4 and TRBJ2-7; either TRBD1 or TRBD2 may fit D (6 bases each). CDR1 and CDR2 from the germline V gene are SGHVT and SQSDAQ. Trimming cost V 4 bases and J 2 bases, with 24 bases left between them. This CDR3 comprises 18 residues. The CDR3 region is CASSSAVGNRGGTYEQYF. The DNA of the CDR3 is TGTGCCAGCAGCTCCGCCGTAGGGAACCGAGGGGGGACCTACGAGCAGTACTTC. Full variable domain (outside the CDR3, taken from reference TRBV7-4 and TRBJ2-7): GAGVSQSPRYKVAKRGRDVALRCDSISGHVTLYWYRQTLGQGSEVLTYSQSDAQRDKSGRPSGRFSAERPERSVSTLKIQRTEQGDSAVYLCASSSAVGNRGGTYEQYFGPGTRLTVT.